This section outlines one TCR beta chain sequence together with its context. Trimming took 3 bases from V and 3 from J, leaving 17 bases between them. Germline V gene lookup returns CDR1 KGHSH and CDR2 LQKENI. This CDR3 region has 17 residues. The entry originates in a study of cytomegalovirus exposure and HLA in healthy donors. PCR involved 60 Vbeta and 13 Jbeta primers. The method was immunoSEQ multiplex PCR; TCRdb's version includes in-frame clones alone and lacks a portion of them. The sample includes under 250,000 clones, approximately 78% of them seen just once. The sequence derives from a boy between 10 and 17 years old in good health and CMV-seronegative. The rearrangement uses TRBV18 and TRBJ1-4; no clear D gene. The material sequenced was PBMCs. CDR3 in DNA: TGTGCCAGCTCACCCGTCGTATTTAAGACATCTAATGAAAAACTGTTTTTT. Translated, it gives CASSPVVFKTSNEKLFF.